These 19 T cell receptor beta chains were all obtained from the same sample, sequenced in a study of shared clonotypes between healthy human individuals. The repertoire was sequenced with immunoSEQ multiplex PCR; TCRdb's copy has only in-frame clones and lacks some. The table lists some 900,000 clones, about three quarters of them singletons. Specimen: memory CD4+ T cells sorted from blood. Described subset: CD45RA-negative fraction. All receptors derive from a man aged 18 to 29 in good health.

This clone was picked up a small number of times. At one of its ends the junction is not consistent with the germline gene, which may arise from a read error. The V call is TRBV7-7, the J call TRBJ2-3, with 10 bases identical to TRBD2. The CDR3 contains 15 residues. Germline loops: CDR1 SSHAT, CDR2 FNYEAQ (reference sequence). The DNA of the CDR3 is TGTGCTAGCAGCTTCAGCGGGGGGGCCAAAGATACGCAGTATTTT. Amino acid sequence: CASSFSGGAKDTQYF.

In this sample, this clone turned up once. This chain joins TRBV5-4 and TRBJ2-2, with TRBD1 identical over 8 bases. Germline-derived CDR1 and CDR2 are SGHNT and YYREEE (reference sequence). CDR3 length: 17 amino acids. Germline trimming cut 3 bases from V and 5 bases from J; bases unmatched to any gene: 12. The CDR3 nucleotides are TGTGCCAGCAGCTCCGGTTCAGGGGGCATAAGGACCGGGGAGCTGTTTTTT. This sequence encodes CASSSGSGGIRTGELFF.

About this clone: This could be a read error, since a much larger clone is one nucleotide away. V and J are TRBV5-1 and TRBJ2-3; D possibly corresponds to TRBD2 (5 bases). Germline V CDR1 and CDR2: SGHRS, YFSETQ. The germline V and J ends were trimmed by 10 bases and 0 bases, with 15 bases remaining between them. CDR3 length: 14 residues. The CDR3 region is CAGVRRPSTDTQYF. CDR3 nucleotide sequence: TGCGCCGGCGTCCGGAGGCCTAGCACAGATACGCAGTATTTT.

This clone was counted many times. This chain uses TRBV29-1 with TRBJ2-7, with TRBD1 matching over 7 bases. The CDR3 is 12 residues long. Germline loops: CDR1 SQVTM, CDR2 ANQGSEA. J gave up 0 bases and V 7 bases, and 3 bases lay outside the gene matches. The DNA for the CDR3 is TGCAGCGCGACAGGGTTCTCCTACGAGCAGTACTTC. Protein sequence: CSATGFSYEQYF.

Points on this clone: The sample holds other DNA sequences that translate to the same CDR3. This chain uses TRBV5-6 with TRBJ2-7; D uncertain. CDR1 is SGHDT, CDR2 YYEEEE, per germline. There are 11 residues in the CDR3. Trimming pared 4 bases from V and 3 bases from J, leaving 5 bases between. The CDR3 coding sequence is TGTGCCAGCAGCAGCAGCTACGAGCAGTACTTC. This translates into CASSSSYEQYF.

The chain links TRBV19 to TRBJ2-2, with D possibly matching TRBD1 (6 bases). The CDR3 spans 13 residues. Germline CDR1 is LNHDA and CDR2 is SQIVND (reference sequence). Trimming took off 4 bases at V and 4 bases at J, with 7 bases between the two ends. CDR3 in DNA: TGTGCCAGTAGTAACAGGGTCACCGGGGAGCTGTTTTTT. Translating gives CASSNRVTGELFF.

The chain carries TRBV19 and TRBJ2-3, with D possibly being TRBD2 (5 bases). Trimming cost V 3 bases and J 2 bases, with 9 bases left between them. Germline CDR1 and CDR2: LNHDA and SQIVND (reference sequence). The CDR3 loop spans 14 amino acids. The CDR3: CASSIAGNTDTQYF. DNA of the CDR3: TGTGCCAGTAGTATCGCCGGGAACACAGATACGCAGTATTTT.

The chain employs TRBV5-1 and TRBJ2-7, with 9 bases fitting TRBD2. CDR1 and CDR2 (germline): SGHRS, YFSETQ. J gave up 0 bases and V 4 bases, and 5 bases lay outside the gene matches. The CDR3 loop spans 15 amino acids. The CDR3 sequence is CASSPGLAISYEQYF. As DNA, the CDR3 is TGCGCCAGCAGCCCCGGACTAGCGATCTCCTACGAGCAGTACTTC.

The CDR3 sequence is CASSKCPSPRGGRYEQYF. The CDR3 coding sequence is TGTGCCAGCAGCAAATGCCCCAGCCCCCGGGGGGGTCGCTACGAGCAGTACTTC. The chain carries TRBV21-1 and TRBJ2-7; the D call in the table, TRBD2, was not verified against the DNA. TRBV21-1 constitutes a pseudogene. The CDR3 runs to 18 residues.

The chain couples TRBV7-2 to TRBJ1-5; 10 nucleotides agree with TRBD1. This CDR3 spans 17 amino acids. From germline, CDR1 is SGHTA and CDR2 FQGNSA. After removal of 4 bases from V and 0 bases from J, the junction contained 6 bases not matched to a gene. CDR3 sequence: CASSSGQGPDSNQPQHF. In DNA form, the CDR3 reads TGTGCCAGCAGCTCGGGACAGGGGCCGGATAGCAATCAGCCCCAGCATTTT.

The rearrangement joins TRBV29-1 to TRBJ1-2; D is unresolved. The CDR3 is 12 residues long. Germline CDR1 reads SQVTM; CDR2 reads ANQGSEA. V was trimmed by 1 base and J by 2 bases, leaving 5 bases between them. For the CDR3, the DNA is TGCAGCGTTGAAGGGAAGAACTATGGCTACACCTTC. Translating it yields CSVEGKNYGYTF.

V and J are TRBV5-4 and TRBJ2-1, with 8 bases fitting TRBD2. J gave up 7 bases and V 0 bases, and 9 bases lay outside the gene matches. CDR1 is SGHNT, CDR2 YYREEE, per germline (reference sequence). The CDR3 has 16 amino acids. CDR3 DNA sequence: TGTGCCAGCAGCTTGGCCCGAAGCGGGGGCTTGAATGAGCAGTTCTTC. Translated: CASSLARSGGLNEQFF.

This clone appeared once. The chain recombines TRBV15 with TRBJ1-1, with a weak D call TRBD1 (5 bases). Trimming cost V 3 bases and J 1 base, with 12 bases left between them. Per germline, CDR1 LNHNV and CDR2 YYDKDF (reference sequence). This CDR3 is built from 15 residues. The CDR3 sequence: CATSSPTVKNTEAFF. The CDR3 DNA reads as TGTGCCACCAGCAGCCCGACAGTGAAGAACACTGAAGCTTTCTTT.

The genes are TRBV18 and TRBJ2-3, with a weak D call TRBD2 (6 bases). Trimming took 3 bases from V and 1 from J, leaving 14 bases between them. CDR3 length equals 16 residues. The germline CDR1 and CDR2 sequences are KGHSH and LQKENI. CDR3 sequence (DNA): TGTGCCAGCTCACCCAAAGCGCGGGGCCGCACAGATACGCAGTATTTT. This codes for CASSPKARGRTDTQYF.

The table lists this clone with a few counts. The chain joins TRBV2 to TRBJ1-4, with a weak D call TRBD1 (5 bases). Germline V gene data show CDR1 as SNHLY and CDR2 as FYNNEI. Between the trimmed V and J ends, which lost 3 bases and 8 bases, there was a span of 13 bases. The CDR3 is 14 amino acids. The CDR3 nucleotides read TGTGCCAGCAGTGAGTTGAGGGGAGAGGAAAAACTGTTTTTT. Its protein is CASSELRGEEKLFF.

The V call is TRBV10-2, the J call TRBJ1-5; possible D gene TRBD1, 6 bases. Germline CDR1 WSHSY, CDR2 SAAADI. Trimming cost V 2 bases and J 7 bases, with 12 bases left between them. This CDR3 comprises 14 residues. As DNA, the CDR3 is TGCGCCAGCAGTGAGAGGGGGGGCGGCCAGCCCCAGCATTTT. This sequence encodes CASSERGGGQPQHF.

This clone has just a few counts. This chain uses TRBV10-3 with TRBJ1-5, with TRBD1 as a possible D gene (5 bases). The germline gives CDR1 ENHRY, CDR2 SYGVKD. V gave up 6 bases and J gave up 1 base, with 13 bases separating them. This CDR3 has 15 amino acids. The CDR3 sequence: CAISSGDRSNQPQHF. In DNA form, the CDR3 reads TGTGCCATCAGCTCGGGGGACCGAAGCAATCAGCCCCAGCATTTT.

Turning to this clone: A much larger clone lies one base from this, so it may be a read error. CDR3 nucleotide sequence: TGTGCCAGCAGCTTAGATGGCAGGTCTGGAAACACCATATATTTT. This translates into CASSLDGRSGNTIYF. The J gene is TRBJ1-3, the V gene TRBV11-3; no clear D. V gave up 0 bases and J gave up 1 base, with 7 bases separating them. This CDR3 comprises 15 residues. Germline lookup yields CDR1 SGHNT and CDR2 YENEEA. Combining the CDR3 with reference TRBV11-3 and TRBJ1-3 gives the whole variable domain EAGVVQSPRYKIIEKKQPVAFWCNPISGHNTLYWYLQNLGQGPELLIRYENEEAVDDSQLPKDRFSAERLKGVDSTLKIQPAELGDSAVYLCASSLDGRSGNTIYFGEGSWLTVV.

This sequence joins TRBV2 and TRBJ1-6; the match to TRBD1 covers 8 bases. The germline CDR1 and CDR2 sequences are SNHLY and FYNNEI. The CDR3 runs to 16 residues. The V segment lost 2 bases and the J segment 9 bases; nucleotides outside the gene matches: 9. DNA for the CDR3: TGTGCCAGCAGTGAATCCGCAGGGGGCGTCGGTTCACCCCTCCACTTT. Its translation is CASSESAGGVGSPLHF.